Included here is one TCR beta chain sequence, with context. Samples were taken at baseline and on day 1 of cycles 4 and 7. These data come from a study of OX40 agonist ivuxolimab in advanced cancers. The wider study: One hepatocellular carcinoma and two cutaneous melanoma patients partially responded.

Looked up from germline, CDR1 is SQVTM and CDR2 is ANQGSEA. Trimming removed 7 bases from V and 0 bases from J, with 15 bases in between. This CDR3 comprises 14 residues. The protocol was immunoSEQ multiplex PCR, while the TCRdb copy is restricted to in-frame clones and leaves out a portion. The sample shows about 110,000 clones, 85% to 95% of them seen only once. Material: CD4+ or CD8+ T cells sorted from blood, obtained in a trial of the OX40 agonist ivuxolimab. This receptor was obtained from an adult with an advanced solid tumor such as melanoma, head and neck, liver or kidney cancer. The V gene is TRBV29-1, the J gene TRBJ2-5; D is ambiguous. The DNA of the CDR3 is TGCAGCGCCACGGGTTCTACTTACCAAGAGACCCAGTACTTC. Amino acid sequence: CSATGSTYQETQYF.